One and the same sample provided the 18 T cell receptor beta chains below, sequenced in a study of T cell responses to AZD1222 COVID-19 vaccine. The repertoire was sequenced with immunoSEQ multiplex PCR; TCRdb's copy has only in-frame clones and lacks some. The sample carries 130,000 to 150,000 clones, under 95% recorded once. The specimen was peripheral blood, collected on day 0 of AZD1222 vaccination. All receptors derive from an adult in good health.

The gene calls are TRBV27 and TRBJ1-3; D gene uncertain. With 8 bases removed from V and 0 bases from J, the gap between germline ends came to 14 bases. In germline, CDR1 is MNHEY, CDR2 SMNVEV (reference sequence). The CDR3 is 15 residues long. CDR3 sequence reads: CASASWADSGNTIYF. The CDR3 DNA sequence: TGTGCCAGCGCGAGTTGGGCAGACTCTGGAAACACCATATATTTT.

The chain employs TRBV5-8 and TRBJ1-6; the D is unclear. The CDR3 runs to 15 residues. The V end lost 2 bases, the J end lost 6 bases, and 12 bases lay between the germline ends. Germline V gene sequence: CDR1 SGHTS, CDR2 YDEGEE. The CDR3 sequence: CASSFIDSVNSPLHF. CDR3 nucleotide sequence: TGTGCCAGCAGCTTTATAGACTCGGTTAATTCACCCCTCCACTTT.

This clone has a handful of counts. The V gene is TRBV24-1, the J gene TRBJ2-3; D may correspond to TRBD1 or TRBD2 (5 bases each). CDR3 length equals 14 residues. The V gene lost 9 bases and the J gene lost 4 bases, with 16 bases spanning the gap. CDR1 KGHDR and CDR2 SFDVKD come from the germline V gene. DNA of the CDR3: TGTGCCACCGGAGCTCGTCGGGGCGCAGATACGCAGTATTTT. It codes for CATGARRGADTQYF.

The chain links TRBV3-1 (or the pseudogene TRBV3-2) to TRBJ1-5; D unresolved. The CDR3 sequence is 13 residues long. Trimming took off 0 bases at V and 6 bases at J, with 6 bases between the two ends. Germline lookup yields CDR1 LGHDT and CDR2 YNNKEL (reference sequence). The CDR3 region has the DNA TGTGCCAGCAGCCAAGATCTCAGTCAGCCCCAGCATTTT. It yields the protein CASSQDLSQPQHF.

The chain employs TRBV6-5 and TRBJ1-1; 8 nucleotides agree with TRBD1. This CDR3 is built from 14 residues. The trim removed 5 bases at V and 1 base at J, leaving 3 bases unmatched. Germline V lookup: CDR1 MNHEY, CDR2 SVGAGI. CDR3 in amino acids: CASSKTGENTEAFF. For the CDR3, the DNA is TGTGCCAGCAGTAAGACAGGGGAGAACACTGAAGCTTTCTTT.

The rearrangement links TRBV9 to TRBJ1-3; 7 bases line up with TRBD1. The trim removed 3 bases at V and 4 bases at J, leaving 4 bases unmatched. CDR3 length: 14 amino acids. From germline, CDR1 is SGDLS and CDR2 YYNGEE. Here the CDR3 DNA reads TGTGCCAGCAGCGGGGGGACAGAAGGAAACACCATATATTTT. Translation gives CASSGGTEGNTIYF.

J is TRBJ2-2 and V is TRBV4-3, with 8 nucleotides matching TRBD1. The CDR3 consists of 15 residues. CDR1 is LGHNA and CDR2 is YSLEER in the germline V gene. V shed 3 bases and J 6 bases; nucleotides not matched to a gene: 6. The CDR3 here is CASSQADRGSGELFF. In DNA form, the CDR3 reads TGCGCCAGCAGCCAGGCTGACAGGGGATCCGGGGAGCTGTTTTTT.

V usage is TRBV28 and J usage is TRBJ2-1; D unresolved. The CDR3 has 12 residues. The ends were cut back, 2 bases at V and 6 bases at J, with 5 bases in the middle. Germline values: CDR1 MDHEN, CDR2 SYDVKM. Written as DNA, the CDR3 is TGTGCCAGCAGTTTAGTATCCAATGAGCAGTTCTTC. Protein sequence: CASSLVSNEQFF.

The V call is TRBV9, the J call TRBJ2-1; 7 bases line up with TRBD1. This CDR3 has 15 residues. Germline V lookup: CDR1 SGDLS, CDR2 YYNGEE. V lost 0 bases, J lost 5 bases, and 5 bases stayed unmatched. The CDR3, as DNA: TGTGCCAGCAGCGTAGTTGGACAGGTGGACAATGAGCAGTTCTTC. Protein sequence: CASSVVGQVDNEQFF.

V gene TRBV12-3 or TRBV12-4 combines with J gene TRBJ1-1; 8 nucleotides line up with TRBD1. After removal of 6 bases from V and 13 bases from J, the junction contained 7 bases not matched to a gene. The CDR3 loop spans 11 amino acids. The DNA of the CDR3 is TGTGCCAGCAGCCCCAGGGGGCGAGGTTTCTTT. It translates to CASSPRGRGFF.

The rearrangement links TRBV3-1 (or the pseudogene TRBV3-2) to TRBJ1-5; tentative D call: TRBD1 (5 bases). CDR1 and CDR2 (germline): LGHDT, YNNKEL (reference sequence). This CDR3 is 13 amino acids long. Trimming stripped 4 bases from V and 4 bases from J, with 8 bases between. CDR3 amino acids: CASSLQGNQPQHF. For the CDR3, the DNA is TGTGCCAGCAGCCTTCAGGGTAATCAGCCCCAGCATTTT.

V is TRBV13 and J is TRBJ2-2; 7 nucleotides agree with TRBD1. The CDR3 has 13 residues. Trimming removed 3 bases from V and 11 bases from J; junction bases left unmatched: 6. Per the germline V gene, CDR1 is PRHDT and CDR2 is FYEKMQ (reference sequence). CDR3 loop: CASSLGQIGELFF. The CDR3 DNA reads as TGTGCCAGCAGCTTGGGACAGATCGGTGAGCTGTTTTTT.

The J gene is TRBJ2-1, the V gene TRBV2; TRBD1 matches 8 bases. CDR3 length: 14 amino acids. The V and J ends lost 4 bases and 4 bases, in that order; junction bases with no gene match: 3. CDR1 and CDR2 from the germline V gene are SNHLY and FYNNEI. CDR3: CASSGTGTYNEQFF. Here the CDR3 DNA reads TGTGCCAGCAGTGGGACAGGGACGTACAATGAGCAGTTCTTC.

The CDR3, as DNA: TGTGCCAGCAGCTTAGGGCGGTCGAACACTGAAGCTTTCTTT. Amino acids: CASSLGRSNTEAFF. V usage is TRBV7-9 and J usage is TRBJ1-1; D is ambiguous. Germline V gives CDR1 SEHNR, CDR2 FQNEAQ (reference sequence). This CDR3 has 14 amino acids. The V end lost 1 base, the J end lost 1 base, and 7 bases lay between the germline ends.

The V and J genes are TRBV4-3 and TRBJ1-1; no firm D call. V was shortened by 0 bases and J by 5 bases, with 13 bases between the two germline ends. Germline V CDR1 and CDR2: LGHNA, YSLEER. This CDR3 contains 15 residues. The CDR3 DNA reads TGCGCCAGCAGCCAAGATTGGGCCTACCAGACTGAAGCTTTCTTT. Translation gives CASSQDWAYQTEAFF.

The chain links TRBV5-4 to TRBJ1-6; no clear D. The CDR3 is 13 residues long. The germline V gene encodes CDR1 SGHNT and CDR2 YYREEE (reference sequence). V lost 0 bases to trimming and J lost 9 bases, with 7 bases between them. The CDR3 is CASSLATTSPLHF. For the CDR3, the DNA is TGTGCCAGCAGCTTGGCGACAACTTCACCCCTCCACTTT.

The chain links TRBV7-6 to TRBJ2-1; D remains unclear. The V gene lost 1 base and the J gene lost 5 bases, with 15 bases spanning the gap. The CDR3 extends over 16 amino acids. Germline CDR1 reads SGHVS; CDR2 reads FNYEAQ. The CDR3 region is CASSLVGLQVDNEQFF. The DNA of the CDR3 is TGTGCCAGCAGCTTAGTGGGCCTCCAGGTGGACAATGAGCAGTTCTTC. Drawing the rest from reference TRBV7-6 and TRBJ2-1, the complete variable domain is GAGVSQSPRYKVTKRGQDVALRCDPISGHVSLYWYRQALGQGPEFLTYFNYEAQQDKSGLPNDRFSAERPEGSISTLTIQRTEQRDSAMYRCASSLVGLQVDNEQFFGPGTRLTVL.

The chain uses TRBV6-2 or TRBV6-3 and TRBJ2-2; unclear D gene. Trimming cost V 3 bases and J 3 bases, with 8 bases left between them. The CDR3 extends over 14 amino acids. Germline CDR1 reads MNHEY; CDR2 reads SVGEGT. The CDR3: CASSYAGYTGELFF. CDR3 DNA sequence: TGTGCCAGCAGTTATGCCGGATACACCGGGGAGCTGTTTTTT.